This T cell receptor beta chain was captured in a study of beta chain features in type 1 diabetes. In this sample, this clone turned up a few times. Reverse transcription of all isolated RNA meant that expressed TCRB transcripts were sequenced. Data came from immunoSEQ multiplex PCR; TCRdb stores just in-frame clones and leaves some out. This table has approximately 340,000 clones, about 14% appearing once. The sequence was collected from a young woman in good health. Material: naive CD4+ T cells from blood.

The CDR3: CASSYGLGEAMGTQYF. Here the CDR3 DNA reads TGTGCCAGCAGCTACGGACTAGGGGAGGCTATGGGGACCCAGTACTTC. The rearrangement joins TRBV7-2 to TRBJ2-5; 7 bases line up with TRBD2. V gave up 4 bases and J gave up 7 bases; unmatched junction bases: 15. CDR1 and CDR2 (germline): SGHTA, FQGNSA. The CDR3 runs to 16 residues.